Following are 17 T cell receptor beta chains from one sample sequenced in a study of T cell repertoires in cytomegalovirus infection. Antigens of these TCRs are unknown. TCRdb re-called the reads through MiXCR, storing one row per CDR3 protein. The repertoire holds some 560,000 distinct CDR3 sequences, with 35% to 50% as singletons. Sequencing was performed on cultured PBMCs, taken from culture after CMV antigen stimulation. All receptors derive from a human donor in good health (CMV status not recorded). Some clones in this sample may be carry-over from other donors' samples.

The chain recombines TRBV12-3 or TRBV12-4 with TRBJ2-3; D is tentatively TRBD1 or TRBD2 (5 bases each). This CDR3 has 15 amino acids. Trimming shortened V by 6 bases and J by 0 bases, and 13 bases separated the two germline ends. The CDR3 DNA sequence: TGTGCCAGCAGAGGGACGGCAACTAGCACAGATACGCAGTATTTT. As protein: CASRGTATSTDTQYF.

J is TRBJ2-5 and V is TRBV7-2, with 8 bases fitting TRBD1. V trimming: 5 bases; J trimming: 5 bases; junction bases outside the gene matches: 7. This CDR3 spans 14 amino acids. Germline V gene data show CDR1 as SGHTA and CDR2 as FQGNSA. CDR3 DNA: TGTGCCAGCAGCCAGGGGGCGTGGGGCGAGACCCAGTACTTC. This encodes CASSQGAWGETQYF. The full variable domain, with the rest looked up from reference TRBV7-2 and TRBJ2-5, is GAGVSQSPSNKVTEKGKDVELRCDPISGHTALYWYRQSLGQGLEFLIYFQGNSAPDKSGLPSDRFSAERTGGSVSTLTIQRTQQEDSAVYLCASSQGAWGETQYFGPGTRLLVL.

The CDR3 DNA reads TGTGCCAGCAGTTCGCCGGTGGTTAAGGCCACCTACGAGCAGTACTTC. This encodes CASSSPVVKATYEQYF. The V and J genes are TRBV28 and TRBJ2-7; D call uncertain. The CDR3 consists of 16 residues. Germline V gene sequence: CDR1 MDHEN, CDR2 SYDVKM. V lost 4 bases to trimming and J lost 2 bases, with 18 bases between them.

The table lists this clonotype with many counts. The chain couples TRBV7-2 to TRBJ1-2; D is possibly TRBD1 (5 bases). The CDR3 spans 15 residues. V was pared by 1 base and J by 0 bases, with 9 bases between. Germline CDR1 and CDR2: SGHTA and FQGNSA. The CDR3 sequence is CASSLVGGTNYGYTF. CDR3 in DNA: TGTGCCAGCAGCTTAGTTGGGGGGACTAACTATGGCTACACCTTC.

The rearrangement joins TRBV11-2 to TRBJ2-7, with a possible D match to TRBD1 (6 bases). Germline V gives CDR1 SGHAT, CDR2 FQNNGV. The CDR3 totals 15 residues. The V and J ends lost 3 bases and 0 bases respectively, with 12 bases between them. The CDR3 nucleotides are TGTGCCAGCAGCTTGGGGGCGACAAGCTCCTACGAGCAGTACTTC. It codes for CASSLGATSSYEQYF.

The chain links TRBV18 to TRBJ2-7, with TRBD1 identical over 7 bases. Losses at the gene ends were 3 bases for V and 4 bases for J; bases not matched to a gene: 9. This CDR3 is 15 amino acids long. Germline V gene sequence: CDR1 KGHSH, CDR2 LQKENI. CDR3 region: CASSPYRDRKYEQYF. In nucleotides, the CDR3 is TGTGCCAGCTCACCTTATCGGGACAGAAAGTACGAGCAGTACTTC.

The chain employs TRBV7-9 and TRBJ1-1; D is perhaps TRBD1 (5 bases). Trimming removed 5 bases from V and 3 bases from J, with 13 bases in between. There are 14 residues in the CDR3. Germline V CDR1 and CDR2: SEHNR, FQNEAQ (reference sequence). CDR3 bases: TGTGCCAGCAGCCCGGGGCCGAAGGACACTGAAGCTTTCTTT. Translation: CASSPGPKDTEAFF.

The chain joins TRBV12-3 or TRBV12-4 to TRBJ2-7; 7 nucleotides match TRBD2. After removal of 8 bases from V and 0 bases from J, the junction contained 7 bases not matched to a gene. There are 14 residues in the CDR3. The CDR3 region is CASGGVGGSYEQYF. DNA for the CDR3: TGTGCCAGCGGGGGGGTGGGGGGCTCCTACGAGCAGTACTTC.

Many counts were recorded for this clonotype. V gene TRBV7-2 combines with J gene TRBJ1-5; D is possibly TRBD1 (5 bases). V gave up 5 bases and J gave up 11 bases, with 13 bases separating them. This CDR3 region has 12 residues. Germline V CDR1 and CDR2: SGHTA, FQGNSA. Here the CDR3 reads CASSGREGSQHF. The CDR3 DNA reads TGTGCCAGCAGCGGACGGGAGGGGTCCCAGCATTTT.

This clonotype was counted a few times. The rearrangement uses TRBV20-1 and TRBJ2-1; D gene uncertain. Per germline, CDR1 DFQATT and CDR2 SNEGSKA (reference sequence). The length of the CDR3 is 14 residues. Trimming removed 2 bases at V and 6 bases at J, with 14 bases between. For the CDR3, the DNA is TGCAGTGCTAGACAAACCTCTTGGGTCAATGAGCAGTTCTTC. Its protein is CSARQTSWVNEQFF.

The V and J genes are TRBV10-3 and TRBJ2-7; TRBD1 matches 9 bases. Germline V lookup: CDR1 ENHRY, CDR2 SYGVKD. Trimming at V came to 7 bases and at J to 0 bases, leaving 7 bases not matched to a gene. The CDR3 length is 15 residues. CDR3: CAINSGTGSSYEQYF. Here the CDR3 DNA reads TGTGCCATCAATTCCGGGACAGGGAGCTCCTACGAGCAGTACTTC.

The DNA of the CDR3 is TGCGCCACCTCCGAGCAGGGGGGCTATGGCTACACCTTC. Translating it yields CATSEQGGYGYTF. This sequence joins TRBV4-1 and TRBJ1-2; 7 nucleotides align to TRBD1. The germline V gene has CDR1 MGHRA and CDR2 YSYEKL. V lost 10 bases, J lost 4 bases, and 9 bases stayed unmatched. CDR3 length: 13 residues.

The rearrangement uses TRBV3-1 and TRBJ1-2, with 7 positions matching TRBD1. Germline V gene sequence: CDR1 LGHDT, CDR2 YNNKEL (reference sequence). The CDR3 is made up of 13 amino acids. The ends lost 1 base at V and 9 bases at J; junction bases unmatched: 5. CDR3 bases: TGTGCCAGCAGCCAAGGACCACAGGGGAGCTACACCTTC. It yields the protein CASSQGPQGSYTF.

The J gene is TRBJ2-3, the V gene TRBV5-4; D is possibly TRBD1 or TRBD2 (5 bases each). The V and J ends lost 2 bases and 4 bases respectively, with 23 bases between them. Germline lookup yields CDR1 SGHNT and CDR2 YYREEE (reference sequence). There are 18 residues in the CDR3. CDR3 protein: CASSFLPGRTDFPDTQYF. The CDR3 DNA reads TGTGCCAGCAGCTTCTTACCAGGGAGAACGGACTTCCCAGATACGCAGTATTTT.

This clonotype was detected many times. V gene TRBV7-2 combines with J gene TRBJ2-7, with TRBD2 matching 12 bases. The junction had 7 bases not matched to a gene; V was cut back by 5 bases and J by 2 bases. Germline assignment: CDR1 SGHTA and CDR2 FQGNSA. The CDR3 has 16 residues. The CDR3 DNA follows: TGTGCCAGCAGCGCATTTCGGACTAGCGGGACCTACGAGCAGTACTTC. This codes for CASSAFRTSGTYEQYF.

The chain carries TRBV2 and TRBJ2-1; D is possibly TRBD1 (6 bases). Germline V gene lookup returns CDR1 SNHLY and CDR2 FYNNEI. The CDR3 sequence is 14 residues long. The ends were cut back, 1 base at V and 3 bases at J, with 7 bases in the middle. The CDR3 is CASSEDRVYNEQFF. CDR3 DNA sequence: TGTGCCAGCAGTGAAGACAGGGTCTACAATGAGCAGTTCTTC.

Here the CDR3 reads CASSQEPGDNSPLHF. In nucleotides, the CDR3 is TGCGCCAGCAGCCAAGAGCCGGGGGATAATTCACCCCTCCACTTT. The chain couples TRBV4-1 to TRBJ1-6; tentatively, D is TRBD1 (5 bases). The V end lost 0 bases, the J end lost 5 bases, and 8 bases lay between the germline ends. Germline CDR1 reads MGHRA; CDR2 reads YSYEKL. The CDR3 contains 15 residues.